This entry lists 11 T cell receptor beta chains sequenced from one sample in a study of beta chain features in type 1 diabetes. The entirety of the isolated RNA underwent reverse transcription, so expressed TCRB transcripts were sequenced. Generated by immunoSEQ multiplex PCR, the TCRdb table keeps only in-frame clones and is missing some. The sample shows more than 300,000 clones, 10% to 15% of them seen only once. Sequences were obtained from naive CD4+ T cells from blood. These receptors were taken from a man younger than 35 in good health.

This clone has more than one count but fewer than ten. V usage is TRBV7-2 and J usage is TRBJ2-1; 10 bases match TRBD2. V dropped 3 bases and J dropped 4; count of bases not matched to a gene: 3. Per the germline V gene, CDR1 is SGHTA and CDR2 is FQGNSA. This CDR3 is built from 15 residues. The CDR3 nucleotides are TGTGCCAGCAGCTTTAGCGGGGGGACTTACAATGAGCAGTTCTTC. It specifies CASSFSGGTYNEQFF. The full variable domain, rest sourced from reference TRBV7-2 and TRBJ2-1, is GAGVSQSPSNKVTEKGKDVELRCDPISGHTALYWYRQSLGQGLEFLIYFQGNSAPDKSGLPSDRFSAERTGGSVSTLTIQRTQQEDSAVYLCASSFSGGTYNEQFFGPGTRLTVL.

This clone was seen a few times. The chain employs TRBV5-1 and TRBJ2-5; TRBD1 matches 8 bases. The germline V gene encodes CDR1 SGHRS and CDR2 YFSETQ. V lost 3 bases to trimming and J lost 2 bases; unmatched junction nucleotides: 3. The CDR3 runs 14 residues. CDR3 sequence (DNA): TGCGCCAGCAGCTATGGACAGGGACAAGAGACCCAGTACTTC. Translated, it gives CASSYGQGQETQYF.

Only a few counts were recorded for this clone. J is TRBJ1-2 and V is TRBV5-1; possibly TRBD1 for D (5 bases). Germline CDR1 is SGHRS and CDR2 is YFSETQ. Trimming shortened V by 3 bases and J by 2 bases, and 14 bases separated the two germline ends. This CDR3 spans 15 amino acids. This CDR3 reads CASSSGGLSNYGYTF. The CDR3 DNA reads TGCGCCAGCAGCTCCGGGGGGTTGTCGAACTATGGCTACACCTTC.

Comment on this clone: Other nucleotide sequences from this sample produce the same CDR3. V usage is TRBV30 and J usage is TRBJ2-7, with no clear D. CDR3 size: 11 residues. The V and J ends lost 1 base and 2 bases respectively, with 3 bases between them. CDR1 is GTSNPN, CDR2 SVGIG, per germline (reference sequence). CDR3 in DNA: TGTGCCTGGAGTGGTACCTACGAGCAGTACTTC. The encoded protein is CAWSGTYEQYF. Full variable domain (rest looked up from reference TRBV30 and TRBJ2-7): SQTIHQWPATLVQPVGSPLSLECTVEGTSNPNLYWYRQAAGRGLQLLFYSVGIGQISSEVPQNLSASRPQDRQFILSSKKLLLSDSGFYLCAWSGTYEQYFGPGTRLTVT.

This sequence joins TRBV14 and TRBJ2-5; D is perhaps TRBD2 (6 bases). Germline V gene sequence: CDR1 SGHDN, CDR2 FVKESK. This CDR3 comprises 13 residues. Trimming pared 1 base from V and 7 bases from J, leaving 10 bases between. CDR3 in amino acids: CASSQGLEGTQYF. The CDR3 DNA reads as TGTGCCAGCAGCCAAGGACTAGAGGGGACCCAGTACTTC. Full variable domain (rest looked up from reference TRBV14 and TRBJ2-5): EAGVTQFPSHSVIEKGQTVTLRCDPISGHDNLYWYRRVMGKEIKFLLHFVKESKQDESGMPNNRFLAERTGGTYSTLKVQPAELEDSGVYFCASSQGLEGTQYFGPGTRLLVL.

The rearrangement joins TRBV5-1 to TRBJ2-7; TRBD1 agrees at 7 bases. This CDR3 has 14 amino acids. Trimming took 4 bases from V and 8 from J; bases not matched to a gene: 12. CDR1 is SGHRS and CDR2 is YFSETQ in the germline V gene. In DNA, the CDR3 is TGCGCCAGCAGCAGAGACAGGGATGACGGCAAGCAGTACTTC. This encodes CASSRDRDDGKQYF.

The chain has TRBV7-2 and TRBJ2-2; 9 nucleotides line up with TRBD1. V dropped 5 bases and J dropped 1; count of bases not matched to a gene: 5. This CDR3 comprises 16 residues. Germline-derived CDR1 and CDR2 are SGHTA and FQGNSA. CDR3 DNA sequence: TGTGCCAGCAGCCCACAGGGACAGGGGAACACCGGGGAGCTGTTTTTT. The encoded protein is CASSPQGQGNTGELFF.

In DNA, the CDR3 is TGTGCCAGCAGTTTAAGGCAGAGAGGCGAGCAGTACTTC. This translates into CASSLRQRGEQYF. The rearrangement links TRBV28 to TRBJ2-7; D uncertain. The length of the CDR3 is 13 residues. Germline lookup yields CDR1 MDHEN and CDR2 SYDVKM. V lost 2 bases and J lost 6, with 11 bases in between.

In its sample, this clone was seen a few times. The CDR3 DNA reads as TGTGCCAGCAGGCGTGGGACTAGCGGGGCCTACAATGAGCAGTTCTTC. Amino acid sequence: CASRRGTSGAYNEQFF. The genes are TRBV7-8 and TRBJ2-1; 13 positions agree with TRBD2. The V gene's germline CDR1 is SGHVS and CDR2 FQNEAQ. Trimming cost V 6 bases and J 2 bases; bases outside gene matches: 4. The length of the CDR3 is 16 residues.

This clone turned up a few times. The rearrangement uses TRBV4-3 and TRBJ1-3, with D unresolved. The V gene lost 4 bases and the J gene lost 0 bases, with 13 bases spanning the gap. There are 16 residues in the CDR3. Germline V gives CDR1 LGHNA, CDR2 YSLEER. The CDR3 nucleotides are TGCGCCAGCAGCCCAAGATTAGAACCCTCTGGAAACACCATATATTTT. Translating gives CASSPRLEPSGNTIYF.

V and J are TRBV30 and TRBJ2-1; D is uncertain. The germline CDR1 and CDR2 sequences are GTSNPN and SVGIG (reference sequence). Trimming stripped 3 bases from V and 3 bases from J, with 6 bases between. This CDR3 spans 12 amino acids. The CDR3 sequence: CAWRSYYNEQFF. The CDR3, as DNA: TGTGCCTGGAGAAGCTACTACAATGAGCAGTTCTTC.